The sequence of this T cell receptor beta chain was determined in a study of early T cells in non-severe SARS-CoV-2 infection (dated by TCRdb to about 2021). At the level of the whole study: TCR sequencing used bulk RNA from unsorted whole blood, so alpha and beta chains could not be paired. The paper as a whole reports these results and caveats: VDJdb matching was skewed toward anti-spike CD8 responses, so virus-specific expansions were likely underestimated and private and CD4 specificities were missed.

A word on this clonotype: The specificity of this receptor is unknown. Base-call qualities are not available, and no considerably larger clone is one nucleotide away.

Set within a cohort of healthcare workers in London, UK, this nested case-control study involved weekly PCR testing of nasopharyngeal swabs along with blood sampling. Between 23 and 31 March 2020, the week of the UK lockdown, healthcare workers were enrolled and then followed up weekly for as long as 16 weeks. The germline V gene sets CDR1 to LGHNA and CDR2 to YNFKEQ. The CDR3 contains 16 residues, cysteine and phenylalanine counted. The DNA shown is the 48-base CDR3, in frame from base 1. Trimmed from V: 0 bases; trimmed from J: 8 bases; junction bases lacking a gene match: 10. The library was produced with 5' RACE. Sequencer: NextSeq 500. Unique molecular identifiers were attached to individual cDNA molecules in the TCR library protocol so that sequencing error and PCR bias could be corrected. Sequencing covered both TCR alpha and beta chains, and within each sample the abundances of alpha and beta sequences were tightly co-correlated. The source study handled its data this way. V gene, J gene and CDR3 annotation of TCR sequences was performed with Decombinator V4. Expanded TCRs were defined as changing significantly between any two time points under a Poisson model with p below 0.0001. TCR abundances were normalised to the total number of TCRs sequenced in each sample and reported as counts per million. TRAV1-2 paired with TRAJ12, TRAJ20 or TRAJ33 defined MAIT TCRs, while TRAV10 paired with TRAJ18 defined iNKT TCRs. A search of VDJdb, accessed on 1 November 2021, was run for TCRs annotated to CMV, EBV and SARS-CoV-2, with TCRs annotated for multiple antigens excluded. The public reads were reprocessed in TCRdb via fastp at Q25 and MiXCR, keeping in-frame beta chains. Records with the same CDR3 protein are collapsed into one entry carrying the most frequent genes and DNA. It is TCRdb's table, rather than the study itself, that gives the V and J calls and clone size. The sample table records about 42,000 distinct CDR3 sequences; 6% to 7.5% of these occur just once. Together, the top ten hold roughly 4.8% of the sample.

The V gene is TRBV4-2 and the J gene is TRBJ2-1; the central 7 bases match TRBD2. Sample: whole blood. The source of this sequence is an adult who was a healthcare worker with PCR-confirmed SARS-CoV-2 infection or an uninfected control (not recorded which). The CDR3 protein sequence reads: CASSQDGRLAGDEQFF. In nucleotides, the sequence is TGTGCCAGCAGCCAAGATGGCCGCCTCGCGGGAGATGAGCAGTTCTTC.